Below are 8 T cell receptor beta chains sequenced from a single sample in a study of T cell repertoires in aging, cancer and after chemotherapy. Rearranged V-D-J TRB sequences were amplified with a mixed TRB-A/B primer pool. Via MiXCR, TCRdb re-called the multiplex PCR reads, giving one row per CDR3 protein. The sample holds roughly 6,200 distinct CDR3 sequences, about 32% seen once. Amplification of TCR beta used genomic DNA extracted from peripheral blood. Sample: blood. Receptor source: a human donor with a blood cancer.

CDR3 amino acids: CASSQQTGVYGYTF. CDR3 coding DNA: TGCGCCAGCAGCCAACAGACAGGGGTCTATGGCTACACCTTC. This rearrangement joins TRBV4-3 to TRBJ1-2, with 8 positions matching TRBD1. Germline V gene data show CDR1 as LGHNA and CDR2 as YSLEER. This CDR3 region has 14 residues. V lost 2 bases to trimming and J lost 4 bases; unmatched junction nucleotides: 3.

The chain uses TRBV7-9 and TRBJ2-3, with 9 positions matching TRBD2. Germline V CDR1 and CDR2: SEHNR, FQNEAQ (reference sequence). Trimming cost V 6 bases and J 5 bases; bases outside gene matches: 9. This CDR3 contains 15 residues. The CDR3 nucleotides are TGTGCCAGCAGGGTGGTAGCGGGAGTGGAAGATACGCAGTATTTT. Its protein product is CASRVVAGVEDTQYF.

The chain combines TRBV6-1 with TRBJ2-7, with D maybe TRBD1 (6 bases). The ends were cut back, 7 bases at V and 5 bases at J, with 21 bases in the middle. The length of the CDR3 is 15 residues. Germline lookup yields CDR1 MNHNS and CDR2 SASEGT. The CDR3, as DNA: TGTGCCAGCATCCTGCTAGTGGGGGCGCGGGACGAGCAGTACTTC. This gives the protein CASILLVGARDEQYF.

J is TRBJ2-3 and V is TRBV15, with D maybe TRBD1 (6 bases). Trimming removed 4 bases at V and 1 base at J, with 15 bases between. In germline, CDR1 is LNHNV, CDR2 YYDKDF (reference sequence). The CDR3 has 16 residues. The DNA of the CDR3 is TGTGCCACCAGCAAACTACAGGGAGACGGCACAGATACGCAGTATTTT. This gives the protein CATSKLQGDGTDTQYF.

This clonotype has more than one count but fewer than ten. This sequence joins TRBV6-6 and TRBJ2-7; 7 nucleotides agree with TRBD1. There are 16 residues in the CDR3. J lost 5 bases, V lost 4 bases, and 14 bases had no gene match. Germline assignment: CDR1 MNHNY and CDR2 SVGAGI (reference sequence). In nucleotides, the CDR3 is TGTGCCAGCAGTTTCCCCGGTGACAGGGCCCGTCACGAGCAGTACTTC. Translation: CASSFPGDRARHEQYF.

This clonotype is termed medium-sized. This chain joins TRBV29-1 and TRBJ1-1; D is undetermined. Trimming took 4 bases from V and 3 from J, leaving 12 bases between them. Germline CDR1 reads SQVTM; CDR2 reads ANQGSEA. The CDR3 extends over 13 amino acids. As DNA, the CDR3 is TGCAGCGTTGCCCATAGGCCGGACACTGAAGCTTTCTTT. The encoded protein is CSVAHRPDTEAFF.

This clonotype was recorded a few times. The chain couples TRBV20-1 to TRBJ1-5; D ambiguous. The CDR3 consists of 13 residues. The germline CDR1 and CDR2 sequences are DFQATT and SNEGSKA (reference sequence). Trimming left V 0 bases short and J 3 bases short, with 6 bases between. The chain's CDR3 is CSAREQYNQPQHF. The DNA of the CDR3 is TGCAGTGCTAGAGAACAGTACAATCAGCCCCAGCATTTT.

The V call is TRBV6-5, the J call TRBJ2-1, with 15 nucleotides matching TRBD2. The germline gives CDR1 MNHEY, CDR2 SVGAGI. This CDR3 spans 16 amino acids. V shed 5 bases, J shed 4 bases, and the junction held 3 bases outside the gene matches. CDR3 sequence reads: CASSAGTSGRYNEQFF. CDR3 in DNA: TGTGCCAGCAGTGCCGGGACTAGCGGGAGGTACAATGAGCAGTTCTTC.